The 6 T cell receptor beta chains below come from one sample, sequenced in a study of T-cell memory formation after mild COVID-19. TCRdb reprocessed the 5' RACE reads with MiXCR, giving one entry per CDR3 protein. The profile shows 95,000 to 120,000 distinct CDR3 sequences, 18% of them singletons. Material for sequencing was PBMCs or a T cell subset sorted from them (not recorded which). The receptors shown here come from a man aged 18 to 30 who had mild COVID-19 (a few samples of this study predate the infection). Cell type and time point are not known.

The genes are TRBV5-6 and TRBJ2-5; D not certain. V shed 4 bases and J shed 3 bases, with 7 bases lying between them. This CDR3 is 12 amino acids long. The germline V gene encodes CDR1 SGHDT and CDR2 YYEEEE. The CDR3 loop reads CASSPLEETQYF. The DNA of the CDR3 is TGTGCCAGCAGCCCTCTTGAAGAGACCCAGTACTTC.

This chain joins TRBV6-5 and TRBJ2-3; 7 bases fit TRBD1. CDR1 and CDR2 (germline): MNHEY, SVGAGI. The junction had 12 bases not matched to a gene; V was cut back by 6 bases and J by 0 bases. The CDR3 loop spans 17 amino acids. The CDR3 reads CASSLNDRAHSTDTQYF. DNA of the CDR3: TGTGCCAGCAGCTTAAACGACAGGGCCCATAGCACAGATACGCAGTATTTT.

The table lists this clonotype with a few counts. This sequence joins TRBV21-1 and TRBJ2-3; TRBD2 reflects the table's D call only, with no check against the DNA. TRBV21-1 is flagged as a pseudogene. This CDR3 contains 17 residues. CDR3 sequence: CASSPRTSGEITDTQYF. CDR3 bases: TGTGCCAGCAGCCCTAGGACTAGCGGGGAAATAACAGATACGCAGTATTTT.

A single count supports this clonotype. This chain connects TRBV5-1 to TRBJ2-1, with TRBD1 as a possible D gene (5 bases). The ends were cut back, 3 bases at V and 13 bases at J, with 11 bases in the middle. Germline CDR1 is SGHRS and CDR2 is YFSETQ. The CDR3 has 11 amino acids. The CDR3 region has the DNA TGCGCCAGCAGCTCCCAGGGTCGCCAGTTCTTC. As protein: CASSSQGRQFF.

This clonotype showed up just a few times. V and J are TRBV4-2 and TRBJ2-7, with 8 bases aligning to TRBD1. CDR1 LGHNA and CDR2 YNFKEQ come from the germline V gene. The trim removed 3 bases at V and 6 bases at J, leaving 16 bases unmatched. The CDR3 contains 17 residues. The CDR3 protein is CASSQELTGGGSPEQYF. CDR3 coding DNA: TGTGCCAGCAGCCAGGAGCTCACAGGGGGTGGGTCTCCCGAGCAGTACTTC.

The chain is built from TRBV4-3 and TRBJ2-7, with D hard to call. Germline CDR1 LGHNA, CDR2 YSLEER. Between the trimmed V and J ends, which lost 1 base and 4 bases, there was a span of 17 bases. This CDR3 has 16 amino acids. The DNA of the CDR3 is TGCGCCAGCAGCCAAGCGGTCGGAACTAACACTTACGAGCAGTACTTC. Protein sequence: CASSQAVGTNTYEQYF.